These T cell receptor beta chains were read from a single sample in a study of T cells after yellow fever vaccination. TCRdb fed the 5' RACE reads into MiXCR, producing one record per CDR3 protein. Among around 340,000 distinct CDR3 sequences listed, 8.7% were seen once. The material sequenced was PBMCs, taken on the day of the first yellow fever vaccination. The receptors were gathered from a man between 18 and 29 years old who received the YFV17D yellow fever vaccine. The CDR3 runs from the conserved cysteine through the conserved F or W. Fields, in order: CDR3 protein, CDR3 DNA, CDR3 length, J gene, clone size, D gene, V gene. D genes are given only for firm matches. Clone size, where shown, is once, few, many, or a class for clones that have expanded.

CDR3aa: CASSWGYGGNQPQHF
CDR3nt: TGTGCCAGCAGTTGGGGGTACGGTGGAAATCAGCCCCAGCATTTT
len: 15
j_gene: TRBJ1-5
abundance: NA
d_gene: NA
v_gene: TRBV27

CDR3aa: CASSFTSGTGNSPLHF
CDR3nt: TGTGCCAGCAGTTTTACCTCCGGGACGGGGAATTCACCCCTCCACTTT
len: 16
j_gene: TRBJ1-6
abundance: few
d_gene: NA
v_gene: TRBV11-2

CDR3aa: CAISPGQGASEQFF
CDR3nt: TGTGCCATCAGTCCAGGACAGGGGGCTAGTGAGCAGTTCTTC
len: 14
j_gene: TRBJ2-1
abundance: many
d_gene: TRBD1
v_gene: TRBV10-3

CDR3aa: CASSGKTGGYGYTF
CDR3nt: TGTGCCAGCAGCGGAAAGACAGGGGGCTATGGCTACACCTTC
len: 14
j_gene: TRBJ1-2
abundance: many
d_gene: TRBD1
v_gene: TRBV5-6

CDR3aa: CASSYLEYNEQFF
CDR3nt: TGTGCCAGCAGTTACCTGGAGTACAATGAGCAGTTCTTC
len: 13
j_gene: TRBJ2-1
abundance: few
d_gene: NA
v_gene: TRBV6-2/TRBV6-3

CDR3aa: CASSLGSGGGNEQFF
CDR3nt: TGTGCCAGCAGCTTAGGTAGCGGGGGGGGGAATGAGCAGTTCTTC
len: 15
j_gene: TRBJ2-1
abundance: NA
d_gene: TRBD2
v_gene: TRBV7-6

CDR3aa: CAWSTDTGLNQPQHF
CDR3nt: TGTGCCTGGAGTACAGATACAGGGCTCAATCAGCCCCAGCATTTT
len: 15
j_gene: TRBJ1-5
abundance: many
d_gene: NA
v_gene: TRBV30

CDR3aa: CASSLDGTPGTNEQYF
CDR3nt: TGCGCCAGCAGCCTGGACGGGACACCGGGGACCAACGAGCAGTACTTC
len: 16
j_gene: TRBJ2-7
abundance: NA
d_gene: NA
v_gene: TRBV5-1

CDR3aa: CASGVAGGFNEQFF
CDR3nt: TGCGCCAGCGGCGTTGCGGGGGGCTTCAATGAGCAGTTCTTC
len: 14
j_gene: TRBJ2-1
abundance: few
d_gene: TRBD2
v_gene: TRBV4-1

CDR3aa: CASRVPGGEAFF
CDR3nt: TGTGCCAGCAGAGTGCCGGGCGGTGAAGCTTTCTTT
len: 12
j_gene: TRBJ1-1
abundance: many
d_gene: NA
v_gene: TRBV6-5

CDR3aa: CASSLQGVSGELFF
CDR3nt: TGTGCCAGCAGCTTACAGGGAGTCAGCGGGGAGCTGTTTTTT
len: 14
j_gene: TRBJ2-2
abundance: few
d_gene: NA
v_gene: TRBV13

CDR3aa: CASSQGYEQYF
CDR3nt: TGTGCCAGCAGCCAAGGTTACGAGCAGTACTTC
len: 11
j_gene: TRBJ2-7
abundance: many
d_gene: NA
v_gene: TRBV3-1

CDR3aa: CASSPPGGSGGPYQETQYF
CDR3nt: TGTGCCAGCAGTCCCCCCGGAGGTAGCGGGGGCCCTTACCAAGAGACCCAGTACTTC
len: 19
j_gene: TRBJ2-5
abundance: many
d_gene: TRBD2
v_gene: TRBV28

CDR3aa: CASSQENRPYYEQYF
CDR3nt: TGCGCCAGCAGCCAAGAAAACCGTCCTTACTACGAGCAGTACTTC
len: 15
j_gene: TRBJ2-7
abundance: NA
d_gene: NA
v_gene: TRBV4-3

CDR3aa: CASSPNTQETQYF
CDR3nt: TGTGCCAGCTCACCTAACACGCAAGAGACCCAGTACTTC
len: 13
j_gene: TRBJ2-5
abundance: few
d_gene: NA
v_gene: TRBV18